A selection of T cell receptor beta chains follows, all from one sample in a study of T cells after yellow fever vaccination. TCRdb re-called the 5' RACE reads through MiXCR, storing one row per CDR3 protein. The data hold fewer than 350,000 distinct CDR3 sequences, with more than 8.5% observed a single time. The sample was PBMCs, taken on the day of the first yellow fever vaccination. The origin of the receptors is a young man who received the YFV17D yellow fever vaccine. The conserved cysteine and the conserved F or W are not part of the CDR3 here. A D gene is named only where the DNA matches it firmly. Part of the rows lack a size; the others show once, few, many or a class for expanded clones.

NA | TRBV25-1 | NA | ASSSDTQY
TRBD2 | TRBV3-1 | few | ASSALAGTDTQY
TRBD1 | TRBV7-2 | NA | ASSPYGQGYTEAF
NA | TRBV12-3/TRBV12-4 | few | ASSSQSSRYGYT
NA | TRBV20-1 | NA | SAYRQGRAETQY
NA | TRBV23-1 | few | ALNPRDLKNEQF
TRBD1 | TRBV6-2/TRBV6-3 | few | DSNYRGRLDEQF
TRBD1 | TRBV24-1 | NA | ATSDLQGEYEQF
TRBD2 | TRBV7-2 | few | ASSLVAGGGNRDTQY
TRBD1 | TRBV6-2/TRBV6-3 | few | ASSSGQGQQF